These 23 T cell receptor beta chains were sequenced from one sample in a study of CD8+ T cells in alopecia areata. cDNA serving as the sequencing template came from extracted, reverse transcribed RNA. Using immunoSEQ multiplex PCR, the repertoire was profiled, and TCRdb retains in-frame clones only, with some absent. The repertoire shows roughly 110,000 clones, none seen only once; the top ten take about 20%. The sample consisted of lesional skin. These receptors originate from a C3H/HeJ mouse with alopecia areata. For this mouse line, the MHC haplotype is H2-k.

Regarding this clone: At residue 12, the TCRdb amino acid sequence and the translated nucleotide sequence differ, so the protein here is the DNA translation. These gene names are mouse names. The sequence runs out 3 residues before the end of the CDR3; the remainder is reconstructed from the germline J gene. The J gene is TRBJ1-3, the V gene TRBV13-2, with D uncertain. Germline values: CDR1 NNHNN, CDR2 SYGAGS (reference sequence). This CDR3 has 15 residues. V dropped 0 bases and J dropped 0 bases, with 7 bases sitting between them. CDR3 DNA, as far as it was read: TGTGCCAGCGGTGATGAGACATATTCTGGAAATACG. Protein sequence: CASGDETYSGNT. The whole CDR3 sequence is CASGDETYSGNTLYF.

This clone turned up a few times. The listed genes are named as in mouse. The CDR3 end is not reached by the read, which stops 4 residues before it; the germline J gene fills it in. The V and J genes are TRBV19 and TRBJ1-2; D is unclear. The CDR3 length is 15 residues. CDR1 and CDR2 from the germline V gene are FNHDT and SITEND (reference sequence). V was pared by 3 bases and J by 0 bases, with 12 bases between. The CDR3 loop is CASSTLGSANSDYTF. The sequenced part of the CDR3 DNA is TGTGCCAGCAGTACCCTGGGGAGTGCAAACTCC.

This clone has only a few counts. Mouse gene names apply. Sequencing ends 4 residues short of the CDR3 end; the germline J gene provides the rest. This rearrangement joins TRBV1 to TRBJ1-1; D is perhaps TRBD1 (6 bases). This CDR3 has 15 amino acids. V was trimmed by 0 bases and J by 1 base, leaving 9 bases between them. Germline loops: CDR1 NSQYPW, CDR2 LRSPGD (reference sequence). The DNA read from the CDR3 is TGCACCTGCAGTGCAGAGGGGGGGCGGAACACA. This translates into CTCSAEGGRNT. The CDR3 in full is CTCSAEGGRNTEVFF.

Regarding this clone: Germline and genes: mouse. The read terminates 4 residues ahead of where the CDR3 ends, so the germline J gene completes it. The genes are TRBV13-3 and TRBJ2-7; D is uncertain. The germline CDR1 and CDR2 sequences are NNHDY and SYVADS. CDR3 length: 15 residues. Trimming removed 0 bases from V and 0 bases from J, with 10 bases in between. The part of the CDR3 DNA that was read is TGTGCCAGCAGTGATGCGTCAGGAAGCTCCTAT. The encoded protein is CASSDASGSSY. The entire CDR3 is CASSDASGSSYEQYF.

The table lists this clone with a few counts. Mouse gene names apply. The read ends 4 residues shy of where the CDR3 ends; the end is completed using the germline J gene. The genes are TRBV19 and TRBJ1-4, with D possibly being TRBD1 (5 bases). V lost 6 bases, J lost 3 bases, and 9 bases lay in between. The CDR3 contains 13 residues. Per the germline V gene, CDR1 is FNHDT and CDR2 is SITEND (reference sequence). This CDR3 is CASTQGANERLFF. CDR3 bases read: TGTGCCAGCACCCAGGGAGCCAACGAA.

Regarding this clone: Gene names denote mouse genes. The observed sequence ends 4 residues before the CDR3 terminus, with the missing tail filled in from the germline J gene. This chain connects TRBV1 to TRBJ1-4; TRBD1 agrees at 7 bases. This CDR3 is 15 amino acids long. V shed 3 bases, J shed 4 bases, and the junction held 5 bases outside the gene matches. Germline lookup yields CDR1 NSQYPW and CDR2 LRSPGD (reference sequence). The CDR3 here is CTCSATGAFNERLFF. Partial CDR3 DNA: TGCACCTGCAGTGCTACAGGGGCCTTCAACGAA.

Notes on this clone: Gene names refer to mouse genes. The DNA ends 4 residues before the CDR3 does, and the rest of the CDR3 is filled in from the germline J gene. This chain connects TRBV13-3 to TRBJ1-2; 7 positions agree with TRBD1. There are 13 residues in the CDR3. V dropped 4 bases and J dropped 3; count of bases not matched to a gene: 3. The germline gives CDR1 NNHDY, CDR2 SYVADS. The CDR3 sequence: CASSHTGDSDYTF. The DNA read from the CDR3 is TGTGCCAGCAGTCATACAGGGGACTCC.

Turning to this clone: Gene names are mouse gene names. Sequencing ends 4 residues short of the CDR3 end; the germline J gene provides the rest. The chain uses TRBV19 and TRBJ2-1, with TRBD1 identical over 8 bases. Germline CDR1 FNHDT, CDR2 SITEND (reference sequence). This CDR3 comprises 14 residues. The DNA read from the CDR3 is TGTGCCAGCAGTTTCACAGGGGGGTCGGCT. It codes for CASSFTGGSA. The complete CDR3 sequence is CASSFTGGSAEQFF.

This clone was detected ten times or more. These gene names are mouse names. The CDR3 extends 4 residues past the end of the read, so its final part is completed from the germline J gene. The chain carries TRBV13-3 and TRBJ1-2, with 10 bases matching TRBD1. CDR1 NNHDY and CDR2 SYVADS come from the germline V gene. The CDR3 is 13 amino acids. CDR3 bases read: TGTGCCAGCACCTCGACAGGGGGCCCC. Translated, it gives CASTSTGGP. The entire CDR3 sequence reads CASTSTGGPDYTF.

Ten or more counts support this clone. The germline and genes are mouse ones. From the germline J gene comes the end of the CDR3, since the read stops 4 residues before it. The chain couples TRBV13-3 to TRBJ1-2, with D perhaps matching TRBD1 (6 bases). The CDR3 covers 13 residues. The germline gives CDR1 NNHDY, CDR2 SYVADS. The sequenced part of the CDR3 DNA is TGTGCCAGCAGTGCTAACAGGGTACCC. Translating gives CASSANRVP. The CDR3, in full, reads CASSANRVPDYTF.

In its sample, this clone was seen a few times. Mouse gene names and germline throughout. The CDR3 region is CASSNRGANTEVFF. CDR3 DNA (partial): TGTGCCAGCTCAAACAGGGGGGCAAACACA. The V and J genes are TRBV13-3 and TRBJ1-1, with TRBD1 matching over 8 bases. The CDR3 end falls 4 residues outside the read, so it is completed with the germline J gene. CDR3 length: 14 residues. V was pared by 7 bases and J by 0 bases, with 5 bases of the junction left unmatched. Germline V CDR1 and CDR2: NNHDY, SYVADS.

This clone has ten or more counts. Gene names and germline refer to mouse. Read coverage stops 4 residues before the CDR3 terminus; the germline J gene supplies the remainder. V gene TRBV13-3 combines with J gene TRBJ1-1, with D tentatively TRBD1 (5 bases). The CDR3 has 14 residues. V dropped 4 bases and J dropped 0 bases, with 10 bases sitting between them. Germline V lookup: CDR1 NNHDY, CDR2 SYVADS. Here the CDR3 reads CASSRQLANTEVFF. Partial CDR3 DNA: TGTGCCAGCAGTAGACAGCTTGCAAACACA.

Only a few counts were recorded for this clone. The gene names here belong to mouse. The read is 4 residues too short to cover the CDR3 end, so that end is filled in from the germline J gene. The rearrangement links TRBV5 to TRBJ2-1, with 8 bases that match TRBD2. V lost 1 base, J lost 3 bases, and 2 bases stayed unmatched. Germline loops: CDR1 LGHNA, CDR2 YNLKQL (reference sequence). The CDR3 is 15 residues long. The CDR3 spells CASSQAGGPYAEQFF. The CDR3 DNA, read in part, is TGTGCCAGCAGCCAAGCTGGGGGGCCCTATGCT.

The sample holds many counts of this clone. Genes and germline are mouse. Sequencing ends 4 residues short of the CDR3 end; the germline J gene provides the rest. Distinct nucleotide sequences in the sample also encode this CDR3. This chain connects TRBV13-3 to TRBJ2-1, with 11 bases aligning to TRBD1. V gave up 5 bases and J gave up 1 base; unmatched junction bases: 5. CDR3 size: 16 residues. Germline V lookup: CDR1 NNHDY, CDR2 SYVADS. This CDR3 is CASSPGTGGNYAEQFF. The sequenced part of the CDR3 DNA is TGTGCCAGCAGCCCCGGGACAGGGGGAAACTATGCT.

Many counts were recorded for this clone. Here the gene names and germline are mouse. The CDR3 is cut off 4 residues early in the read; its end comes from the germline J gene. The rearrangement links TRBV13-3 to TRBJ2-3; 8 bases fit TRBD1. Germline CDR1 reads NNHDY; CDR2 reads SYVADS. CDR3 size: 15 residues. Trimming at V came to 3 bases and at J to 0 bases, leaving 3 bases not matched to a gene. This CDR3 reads CASSGTGISAETLYF. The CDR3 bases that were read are TGTGCCAGCAGTGGGACAGGGATAAGTGCAGAA.

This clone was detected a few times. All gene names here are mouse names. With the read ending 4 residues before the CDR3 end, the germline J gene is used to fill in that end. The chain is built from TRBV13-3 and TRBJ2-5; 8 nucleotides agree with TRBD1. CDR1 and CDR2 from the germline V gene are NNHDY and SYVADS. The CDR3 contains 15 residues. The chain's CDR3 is CASSDASGGRDTQYF. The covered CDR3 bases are TGTGCCAGCAGTGATGCATCAGGGGGCAGAGAC.

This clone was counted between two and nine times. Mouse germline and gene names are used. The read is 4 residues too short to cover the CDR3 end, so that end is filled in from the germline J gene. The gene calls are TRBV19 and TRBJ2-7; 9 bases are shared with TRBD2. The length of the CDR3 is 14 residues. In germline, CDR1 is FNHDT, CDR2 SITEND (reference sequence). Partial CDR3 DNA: TGTGCCAGCAGCCTACGGGACTGGGATTAT. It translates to CASSLRDWDY. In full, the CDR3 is CASSLRDWDYEQYF.

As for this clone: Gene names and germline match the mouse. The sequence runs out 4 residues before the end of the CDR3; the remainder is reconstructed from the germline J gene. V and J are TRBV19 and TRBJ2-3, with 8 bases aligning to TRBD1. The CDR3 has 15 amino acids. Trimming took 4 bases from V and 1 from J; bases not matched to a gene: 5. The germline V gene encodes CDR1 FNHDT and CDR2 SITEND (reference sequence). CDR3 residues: CASSRDRGGAETLYF. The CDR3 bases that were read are TGTGCCAGCAGTCGCGACAGGGGTGGTGCAGAA.

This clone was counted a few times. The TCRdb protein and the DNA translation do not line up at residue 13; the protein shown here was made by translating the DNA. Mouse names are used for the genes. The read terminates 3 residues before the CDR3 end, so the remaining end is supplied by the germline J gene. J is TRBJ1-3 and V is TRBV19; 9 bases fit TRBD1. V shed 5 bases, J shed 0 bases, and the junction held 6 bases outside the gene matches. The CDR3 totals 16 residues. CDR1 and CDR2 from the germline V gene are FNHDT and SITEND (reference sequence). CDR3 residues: CASSPGTGNSGNTLYF. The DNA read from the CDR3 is TGTGCCAGCAGCCCCGGGACAGGGAATTCTGGAAATACG.

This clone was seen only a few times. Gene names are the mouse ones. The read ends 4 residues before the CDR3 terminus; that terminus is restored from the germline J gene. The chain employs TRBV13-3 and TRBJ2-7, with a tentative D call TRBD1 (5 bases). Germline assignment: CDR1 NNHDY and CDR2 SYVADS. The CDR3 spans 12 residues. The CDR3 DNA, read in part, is TGTGCCAGCAGTACTCCAGGGTAT. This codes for CASSTPGY. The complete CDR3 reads CASSTPGYEQYF.

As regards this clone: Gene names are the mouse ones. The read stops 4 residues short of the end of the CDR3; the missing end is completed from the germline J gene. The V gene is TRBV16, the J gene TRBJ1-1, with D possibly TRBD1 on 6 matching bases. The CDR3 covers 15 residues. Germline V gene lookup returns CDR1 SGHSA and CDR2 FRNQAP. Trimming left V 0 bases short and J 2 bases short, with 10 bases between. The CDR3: CASSLERTANTEVFF. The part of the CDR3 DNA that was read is TGTGCAAGCAGCTTAGAGCGGACAGCCAACACA.

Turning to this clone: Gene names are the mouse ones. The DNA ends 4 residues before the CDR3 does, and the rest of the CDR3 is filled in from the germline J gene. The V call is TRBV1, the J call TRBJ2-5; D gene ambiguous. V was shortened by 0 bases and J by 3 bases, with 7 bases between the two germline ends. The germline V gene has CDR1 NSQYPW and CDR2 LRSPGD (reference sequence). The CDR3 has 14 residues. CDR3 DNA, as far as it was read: TGCACCTGCAGTGCAGATAAACAACAAGAC. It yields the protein CTCSADKQQD. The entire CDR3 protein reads CTCSADKQQDTQYF.

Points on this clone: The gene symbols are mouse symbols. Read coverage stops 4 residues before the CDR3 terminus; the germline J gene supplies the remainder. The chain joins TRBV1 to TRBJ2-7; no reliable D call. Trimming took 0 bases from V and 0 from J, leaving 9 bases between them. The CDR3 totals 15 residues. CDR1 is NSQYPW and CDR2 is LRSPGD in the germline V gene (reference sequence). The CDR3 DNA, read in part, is TGCACCTGCAGTGCAGAACAGAAAAACTCCTAT. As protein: CTCSAEQKNSY. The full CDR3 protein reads CTCSAEQKNSYEQYF.